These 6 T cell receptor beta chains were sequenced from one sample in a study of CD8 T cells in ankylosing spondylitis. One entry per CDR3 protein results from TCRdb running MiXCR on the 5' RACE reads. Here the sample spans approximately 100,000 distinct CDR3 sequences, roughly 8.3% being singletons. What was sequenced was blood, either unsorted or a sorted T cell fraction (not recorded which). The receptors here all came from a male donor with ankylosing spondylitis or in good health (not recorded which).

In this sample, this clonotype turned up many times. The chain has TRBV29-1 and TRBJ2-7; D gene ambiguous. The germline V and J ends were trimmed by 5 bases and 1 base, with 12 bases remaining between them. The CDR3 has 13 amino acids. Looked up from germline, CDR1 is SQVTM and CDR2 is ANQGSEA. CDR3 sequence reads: CSVTGVSSYEQYF. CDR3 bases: TGCAGCGTTACTGGGGTCTCTTCCTACGAGCAGTACTTC.

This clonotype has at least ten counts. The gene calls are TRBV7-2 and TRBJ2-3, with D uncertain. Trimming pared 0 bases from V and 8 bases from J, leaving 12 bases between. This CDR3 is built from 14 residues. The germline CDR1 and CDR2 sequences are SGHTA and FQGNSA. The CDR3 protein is CASSLASGTGTQYF. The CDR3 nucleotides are TGTGCCAGCAGCTTAGCCTCGGGCACGGGTACGCAGTATTTT.

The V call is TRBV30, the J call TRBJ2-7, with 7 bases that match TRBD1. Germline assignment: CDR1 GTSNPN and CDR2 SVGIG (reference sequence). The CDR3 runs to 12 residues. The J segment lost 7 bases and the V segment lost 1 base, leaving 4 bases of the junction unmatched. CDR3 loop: CAWSERQGEQYF. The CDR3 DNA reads TGTGCCTGGAGTGAAAGACAGGGTGAGCAGTACTTC.

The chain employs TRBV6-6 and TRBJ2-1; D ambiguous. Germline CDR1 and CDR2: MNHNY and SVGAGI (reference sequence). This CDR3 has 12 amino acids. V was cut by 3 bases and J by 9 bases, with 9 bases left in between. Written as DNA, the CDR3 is TGTGCCAGCAGTTATATCCGGGTTGAGCAGTTCTTC. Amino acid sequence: CASSYIRVEQFF.

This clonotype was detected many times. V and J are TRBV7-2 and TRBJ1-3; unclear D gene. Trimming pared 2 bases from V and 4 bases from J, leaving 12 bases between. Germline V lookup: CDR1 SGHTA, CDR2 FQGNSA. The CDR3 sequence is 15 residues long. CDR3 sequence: CASSLRETGGNTIYF. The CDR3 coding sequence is TGTGCCAGCAGCTTACGGGAAACGGGGGGAAACACCATATATTTT. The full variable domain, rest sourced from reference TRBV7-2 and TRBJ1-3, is GAGVSQSPSNKVTEKGKDVELRCDPISGHTALYWYRQSLGQGLEFLIYFQGNSAPDKSGLPSDRFSAERTGGSVSTLTIQRTQQEDSAVYLCASSLRETGGNTIYFGEGSWLTVV.

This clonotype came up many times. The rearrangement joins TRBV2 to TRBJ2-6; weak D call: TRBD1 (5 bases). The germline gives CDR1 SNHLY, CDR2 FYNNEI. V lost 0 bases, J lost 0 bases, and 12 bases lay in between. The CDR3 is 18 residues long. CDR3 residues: CASSEALGPGSGANVLTF. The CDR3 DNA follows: TGTGCCAGCAGTGAAGCTTTGGGGCCGGGCTCTGGGGCCAACGTCCTGACTTTC.